The rows below give T cell receptor beta chains drawn from one sample of a study of molecular identifiers for immune sequencing clone quantification. TCRdb used MiXCR to reprocess the PCR reads, holding one entry per CDR3 protein. The data hold about 320,000 distinct CDR3 sequences, with roughly 24% observed a single time. Sequencing was done on a sample of naive CD8+ T cells from blood, with Jurkat cell RNA spiked in. The receptors shown here come from a human donor in good health. Some libraries in this study had Jurkat cell RNA spiked in. Both conserved end residues are part of each CDR3. The D gene is left open where the match is weak. The size field is filled for only some rows; it gives once, few, many or a size class.

>TRBV30|.|few|TRBJ2-1
CAWSEGSGYNEQFF
TGTGCCTGGAGTGAAGGATCCGGGTACAATGAGCAGTTCTTC
>TRBV19|TRBD2|few|TRBJ2-1
CASSIGTRGDNEQFF
TGTGCCAGTAGTATTGGGACTAGGGGGGACAATGAGCAGTTCTTC
>TRBV27|.|.|TRBJ1-1
CASIGTTEAFF
TGTGCCAGCATAGGGACCACTGAAGCTTTCTTT
>TRBV4-3|TRBD1|few|TRBJ2-2
CASSRVPGTDTGELFF
TGCGCCAGCAGCCGGGTGCCCGGGACAGACACCGGGGAGCTGTTTTTT
>TRBV5-4|.|many|TRBJ1-6
CASSTPGSRDSPLHF
TGTGCCAGCAGCACACCAGGGAGTCGTGATTCACCCCTCCACTTT
>TRBV2|.|many|TRBJ2-2
CASSGEDRELFF
TGTGCCAGCAGTGGGGAAGACCGGGAGCTGTTTTTT
>TRBV7-9|.|many|TRBJ2-7
CASSPPNTGAEQYF
TGTGCCAGCAGCCCACCCAATACCGGGGCCGAGCAGTACTTC
>TRBV29-1|.|many|TRBJ1-1
CSVDQGQGTEAFF
TGCAGCGTTGACCAGGGGCAGGGTACTGAAGCTTTCTTT
>TRBV4-3|.|few|TRBJ1-1
CASTLTGNTEAFF
TGCGCCAGCACCCTGACAGGGAACACTGAAGCTTTCTTT
>TRBV7-9|TRBD2|many|TRBJ2-3
CASSLAGGEADTQYF
TGTGCCAGCAGCCTAGCGGGAGGGGAAGCAGATACGCAGTATTTT
>TRBV4-1|.|once|TRBJ2-1
CASSQGPTLYNEHFF
TGCGCCAGCAGCCAAGGTCCGACCCTCTACAATGAGCACTTCTTC
>TRBV19|.|few|TRBJ2-7
CASSTAWDGDYEQYF
TGTGCCAGTAGTACAGCGTGGGACGGAGACTACGAGCAGTACTTC
>TRBV6-6|.|few|TRBJ2-2
CASRQGSDTGELFF
TGTGCCAGCAGGCAGGGGTCGGACACCGGGGAGCTGTTTTTT
>TRBV7-9|TRBD2|many|TRBJ2-7
CASSLGGTGEQYF
TGTGCCAGCAGCTTGGGAGGGACGGGCGAGCAGTACTTC
>TRBV2|.|.|TRBJ2-7
CASSRGGTRYEQYF
TGTGCCAGCAGTCGCGGGGGCACCCGCTACGAGCAGTACTTC
>TRBV20-1|TRBD2|many|TRBJ2-1
CSARDSTSGNNEQFF
TGCAGTGCTAGAGATTCTACTAGCGGTAACAATGAGCAGTTCTTC
>TRBV28|.|many|TRBJ2-6
CASSPWGSGANVLTF
TGTGCCAGCAGTCCATGGGGGTCAGGGGCCAACGTCCTGACTTTC
>TRBV28|.|.|TRBJ2-2
CASTLPRAINTGELFF
TGTGCCAGCACCCTCCCTAGAGCGATCAACACCGGGGAGCTGTTTTTT
>TRBV4-3|.|few|TRBJ1-5
CASSQDIGGQPQHF
TGCGCCAGCAGCCAAGATATTGGCGGGCAGCCCCAGCATTTT
>TRBV27|TRBD1|few|TRBJ2-4
CASSSIRGQGGQNIQYF
TGTGCCAGCAGTTCTATACGAGGACAGGGAGGCCAAAACATTCAGTACTTC
>TRBV12-3/TRBV12-4|.|few|TRBJ2-5
CASRGRQETQYF
TGTGCCAGCCGGGGCAGGCAAGAGACCCAGTACTTC
>TRBV24-1|.|many|TRBJ1-5
CATSDLAVNQPQHF
TGTGCCACCAGTGATTTGGCAGTCAATCAGCCCCAGCATTTT
>TRBV10-2|.|.|TRBJ2-5
CATSEYQETQYF
TGCGCCACCTCCGAGTACCAAGAGACCCAGTACTTC
>TRBV7-9|TRBD2|.|TRBJ2-3
CASGLAETSGGYTDTQYF
TGTGCCAGCGGCTTAGCGGAGACTAGCGGGGGCTACACAGATACGCAGTATTTT
>TRBV29-1|.|many|TRBJ1-2
CSVRPDYGYTF
TGCAGCGTTCGTCCCGACTATGGCTACACCTTC
>TRBV6-5|.|many|TRBJ2-5
CASSYVAGEAETQYF
TGTGCCAGCAGTTACGTGGCCGGAGAGGCAGAGACCCAGTACTTC
>TRBV27|TRBD2|few|TRBJ2-7
CASSWSSGTHLGLYF
TGTGCCAGCAGTTGGTCTAGCGGGACCCACCTTGGTTTGTACTTC
>TRBV19|.|.|TRBJ2-2
CASSAGANTGELFF
TGTGCCAGTAGTGCAGGGGCGAACACCGGGGAGCTGTTTTTT
>TRBV29-1|.|many|TRBJ2-2
CSVDGTGELFF
TGCAGCGTTGACGGGACCGGGGAGCTGTTTTTT
>TRBV7-9|.|few|TRBJ2-3
CASSLAWGSTSTDTQYF
TGTGCCAGCAGCTTAGCTTGGGGTTCGACTAGCACAGATACGCAGTATTTT
>TRBV28|.|few|TRBJ1-3
CASSLLPENTTYF
TGTGCCAGCAGTTTATTGCCGGAAAACACCACATATTTT
>TRBV6-2/TRBV6-3|TRBD2|many|TRBJ2-1
CASSPASGRDEQFF
TGTGCCAGCAGCCCGGCTAGCGGGAGGGATGAGCAGTTCTTC
>TRBV4-3|TRBD1|few|TRBJ1-1
CASSLGTGGAGNTEAFF
TGCGCCAGCAGCTTGGGGACAGGGGGCGCGGGGAACACTGAAGCTTTCTTT
>TRBV11-2|.|.|TRBJ2-5
CASSPDFQETQYF
TGTGCCAGCAGCCCGGACTTCCAAGAGACCCAGTACTTC
>TRBV9|.|.|TRBJ1-6
CASTPYGGAGNSPLHF
TGTGCCAGCACCCCCTACGGGGGGGCCGGGAATTCACCCCTCCACTTT
>TRBV27|.|.|TRBJ1-5
CASSLGPPQVYSNQPQHF
TGTGCCAGCAGTCTGGGGCCCCCCCAGGTCTATAGCAATCAGCCCCAGCATTTT
>TRBV24-1|.|few|TRBJ2-3
CATSDSEGVADTQYF
TGTGCCACCAGTGATAGCGAGGGGGTTGCAGATACGCAGTATTTT
>TRBV28|.|once|TRBJ1-2
CASNQTQGISGYTF
TGTGCCAGCAACCAGACGCAGGGGATAAGTGGCTACACCTTC
>TRBV4-1|.|.|TRBJ2-1
CASSQLPGDTYNEQFF
TGCGCCAGCAGCCAGCTACCCGGGGACACATACAATGAGCAGTTCTTC
>TRBV7-9|.|few|TRBJ2-7
CASSTDFYEQYF
TGTGCCAGCAGCACCGACTTCTACGAGCAGTACTTC
>TRBV14|TRBD1|many|TRBJ2-7
CASSQAQGDYEQYF
TGTGCCAGCAGCCAAGCACAGGGGGACTACGAGCAGTACTTC
>TRBV12-3/TRBV12-4|.|many|TRBJ1-4
CASSFGEKLFF
TGTGCCAGCAGTTTTGGCGAAAAACTGTTTTTT
>TRBV6-1|.|few|TRBJ1-5
CASRTVGRNQPQHF
TGTGCCAGCAGAACAGTAGGCCGAAATCAGCCCCAGCATTTT
>TRBV28|.|.|TRBJ2-7
CASSFRGIRYEQYF
TGTGCCAGCAGTTTTCGGGGGATACGCTACGAGCAGTACTTC
>TRBV6-6|.|many|TRBJ2-1
CASRRTTRGRIDEQFF
TGTGCCAGCAGACGCACAACTAGAGGGAGAATCGATGAGCAGTTCTTC
>TRBV6-5|TRBD2|many|TRBJ2-7
CASTALAGVEQYF
TGTGCCAGCACCGCACTAGCGGGGGTCGAGCAGTACTTC
>TRBV27|.|many|TRBJ2-3
CASSLIGDVRYF
TGTGCCAGCAGTTTAATTGGGGACGTGCGGTATTTT
>TRBV2|TRBD1|many|TRBJ1-4
CATQFGGTGLNEKLFF
TGTGCCACCCAGTTCGGCGGGACAGGGCTGAATGAAAAACTGTTTTTT
>TRBV7-2|.|many|TRBJ1-5
CASSLLGEWGPQHF
TGTGCCAGCAGCTTACTGGGGGAGTGGGGGCCCCAGCATTTT
>TRBV20-1|TRBD1|many|TRBJ1-3
CSVKTGQGGNTIYF
TGCAGTGTTAAAACGGGACAGGGGGGAAACACCATATATTTT
>TRBV6-2/TRBV6-3|.|many|TRBJ1-1
CASSYDPNTEAFF
TGTGCCAGCAGTTATGATCCGAACACTGAAGCTTTCTTT
>TRBV27|.|few|TRBJ2-2
CASSLVNTNTGELFF
TGTGCCAGCAGTTTAGTAAATACGAACACCGGGGAGCTGTTTTTT